This TCR beta chain was captured by sequencing in a study of CD8 T cells in Susac syndrome. V dropped 3 bases and J dropped 3 bases, with 5 bases sitting between them. The CDR3 consists of 12 residues. From germline, CDR1 is SEHNR and CDR2 FQNEAQ (reference sequence). TEMRA cells were FACS-enriched, with CD8+ and CD4+ T cells isolated negatively. Random hexamers were used to reverse transcribe an amount of roughly 0.5 to 1 ug RNA. From the immunoSEQ multiplex PCR reads, TCRdb called clonotypes with MiXCR, one entry per CDR3 protein. In the table there are roughly 160,000 distinct CDR3 sequences, roughly 95% of which are singletons.

The chain recombines TRBV7-9 with TRBJ2-5; D remains unclear. This sequence was found in a human donor with Susac syndrome. Sequences were obtained from CD4+ T cells from PBMCs. The CDR3 nucleotides are TGTGCCAGCAGCTTTGGGGAAGAGACCCAGTACTTC. It specifies CASSFGEETQYF.